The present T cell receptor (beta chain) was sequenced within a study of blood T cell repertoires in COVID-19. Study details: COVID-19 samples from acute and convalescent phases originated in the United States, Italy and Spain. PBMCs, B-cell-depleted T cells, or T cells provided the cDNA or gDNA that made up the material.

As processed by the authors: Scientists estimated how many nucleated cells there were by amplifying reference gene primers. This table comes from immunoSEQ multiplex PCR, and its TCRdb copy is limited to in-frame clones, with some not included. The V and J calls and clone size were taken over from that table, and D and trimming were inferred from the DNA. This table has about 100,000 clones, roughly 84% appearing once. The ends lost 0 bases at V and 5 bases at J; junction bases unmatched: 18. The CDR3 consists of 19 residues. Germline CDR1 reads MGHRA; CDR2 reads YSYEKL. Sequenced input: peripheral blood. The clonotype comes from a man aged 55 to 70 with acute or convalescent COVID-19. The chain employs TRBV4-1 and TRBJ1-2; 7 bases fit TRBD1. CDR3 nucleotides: TGCGCCAGCAGCCAAGACGGGGTGCCAGGGGGAAGGTTTAGGTATGGCTACACCTTC. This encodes CASSQDGVPGGRFRYGYTF.